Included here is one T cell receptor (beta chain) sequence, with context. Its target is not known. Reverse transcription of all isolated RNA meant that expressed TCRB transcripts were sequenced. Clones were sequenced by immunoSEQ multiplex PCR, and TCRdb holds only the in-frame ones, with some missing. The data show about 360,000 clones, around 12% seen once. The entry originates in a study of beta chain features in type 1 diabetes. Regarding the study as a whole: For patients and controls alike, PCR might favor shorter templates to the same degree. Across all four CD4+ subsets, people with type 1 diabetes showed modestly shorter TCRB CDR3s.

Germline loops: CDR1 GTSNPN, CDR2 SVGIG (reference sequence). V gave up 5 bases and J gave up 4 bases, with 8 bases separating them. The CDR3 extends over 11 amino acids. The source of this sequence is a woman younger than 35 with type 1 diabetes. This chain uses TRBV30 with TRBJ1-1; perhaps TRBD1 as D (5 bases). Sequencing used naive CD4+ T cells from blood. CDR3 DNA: TGTGCCTGGGGGGCGGCCACTGAAGCTTTCTTT. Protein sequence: CAWGAATEAFF.